A selection of T cell receptor beta chains follows, all from one sample in a study of T cells expressing NK-cell markers. TCRdb re-called the 5' RACE reads and catalogs CDR3 proteins one per entry, DNA excluded. With some 390,000 distinct CDR3 sequences in the sample, the ten largest clones hold around 10%. Sequencing was done on a sample of blood T cells: a sorted CD56 or NKG2C T cell subset, CD4+ or CD8+ T cells, or bulk PBMC T cells (not recorded which). Source of these receptors: a woman aged 50 to 65 in good health. The CDR3 runs from the conserved cysteine through the conserved F or W. Each record gives: CDR3 length, V gene, J gene, CDR3 protein.

cdr3_length: 15; v_call: TRBV12-3/TRBV12-4; j_call: TRBJ2-3; cdr3_aa: CASRPDRGEGDTQYF
cdr3_length: 20; v_call: TRBV10-3; j_call: TRBJ2-3; cdr3_aa: CAISEGGGTWKNPSTDTQYF
cdr3_length: 16; v_call: TRBV5-6; j_call: TRBJ2-1; cdr3_aa: CASAQPGLAIYNEQFF
cdr3_length: 14; v_call: TRBV10-3; j_call: TRBJ2-3; cdr3_aa: CAISETKSTDTQYF
cdr3_length: 14; v_call: TRBV19; j_call: TRBJ2-2; cdr3_aa: CASSIGGLTGELFF
cdr3_length: 15; v_call: TRBV5-1; j_call: TRBJ2-1; cdr3_aa: CASSLNSGPYNEQFF
cdr3_length: 15; v_call: TRBV5-1; j_call: TRBJ1-1; cdr3_aa: CASSLRQGKSTEAFF
cdr3_length: 13; v_call: TRBV20-1; j_call: TRBJ2-7; cdr3_aa: CSASAPDGYEQYF
cdr3_length: 12; v_call: TRBV15; j_call: TRBJ1-6; cdr3_aa: CATSRWGSPLHF
cdr3_length: 15; v_call: TRBV20-1; j_call: TRBJ2-1; cdr3_aa: CSGGGLAGGRNEQFF
cdr3_length: 16; v_call: TRBV11-3; j_call: TRBJ1-3; cdr3_aa: CASSFPPSVSGNTIYF
cdr3_length: 15; v_call: TRBV3-1; j_call: TRBJ2-1; cdr3_aa: CASTLGLARYNEQFF
cdr3_length: 12; v_call: TRBV10-3; j_call: TRBJ2-7; cdr3_aa: CAISKDAYEQYF
cdr3_length: 14; v_call: TRBV9; j_call: TRBJ2-1; cdr3_aa: CASSVVGYYNEQFF
cdr3_length: 15; v_call: TRBV11-2; j_call: TRBJ2-1; cdr3_aa: CASSFTGNNRGEQFF
cdr3_length: 13; v_call: TRBV27; j_call: TRBJ2-1; cdr3_aa: CASSLSGIPEQFF
cdr3_length: 14; v_call: TRBV5-6; j_call: TRBJ1-5; cdr3_aa: CASSLDGLPQPQHF
cdr3_length: 14; v_call: TRBV15; j_call: TRBJ1-4; cdr3_aa: CASGQGGTNEKLFF
cdr3_length: 16; v_call: TRBV27; j_call: TRBJ2-3; cdr3_aa: CASSSLAGRGTDTQYF
cdr3_length: 15; v_call: TRBV5-1; j_call: TRBJ2-3; cdr3_aa: CASSLGTSGGDTQYF
cdr3_length: 13; v_call: TRBV27; j_call: TRBJ2-7; cdr3_aa: CASSLSGVYEQYF
cdr3_length: 18; v_call: TRBV2; j_call: TRBJ2-1; cdr3_aa: CASSHGTSGGVGYNEQFF
cdr3_length: 15; v_call: TRBV10-3; j_call: TRBJ2-7; cdr3_aa: CAILEGAGVGYEQYF
cdr3_length: 15; v_call: TRBV20-1; j_call: TRBJ2-2; cdr3_aa: CSASTSGGPTGELFF
cdr3_length: 14; v_call: TRBV3-1; j_call: TRBJ2-2; cdr3_aa: CASSQISARGELFF
cdr3_length: 19; v_call: TRBV20-1; j_call: TRBJ2-2; cdr3_aa: CSAGKLLAGLSPGTGELFF
cdr3_length: 14; v_call: TRBV20-1; j_call: TRBJ2-5; cdr3_aa: CSAREQALGETQYF
cdr3_length: 14; v_call: TRBV12-3/TRBV12-4; j_call: TRBJ2-2; cdr3_aa: CASSPGRGANRLFF
cdr3_length: 13; v_call: TRBV11-3; j_call: TRBJ1-1; cdr3_aa: CATGTGGSEKAFF
cdr3_length: 16; v_call: TRBV5-1; j_call: TRBJ2-3; cdr3_aa: CASSLDGGHKADTQYF
cdr3_length: 14; v_call: TRBV5-4; j_call: TRBJ1-4; cdr3_aa: CASSTGRTNEKLFF
cdr3_length: 14; v_call: TRBV12-3/TRBV12-4; j_call: TRBJ1-5; cdr3_aa: CASSFSGWGQPQHF
cdr3_length: 16; v_call: TRBV7-9; j_call: TRBJ2-7; cdr3_aa: CASSSTGRLRTYEQYF
cdr3_length: 16; v_call: TRBV11-2; j_call: TRBJ2-1; cdr3_aa: CASSSGITGVYNEQFF
cdr3_length: 15; v_call: TRBV7-9; j_call: TRBJ1-5; cdr3_aa: CASSPVGVGNQPQHF
cdr3_length: 12; v_call: TRBV19; j_call: TRBJ2-1; cdr3_aa: CASGGGYNEQFF
cdr3_length: 15; v_call: TRBV10-3; j_call: TRBJ2-1; cdr3_aa: CAISGGVAYLNEQFF
cdr3_length: 15; v_call: TRBV20-1; j_call: TRBJ2-7; cdr3_aa: CSADTGLAGSYEQYF
cdr3_length: 14; v_call: TRBV19; j_call: TRBJ2-2; cdr3_aa: CASSVAGVTGELFF
cdr3_length: 16; v_call: TRBV9; j_call: TRBJ2-5; cdr3_aa: CASSVDLGPRGETQYF
cdr3_length: 12; v_call: TRBV20-1; j_call: TRBJ2-1; cdr3_aa: CSGGGQNNEQFF
cdr3_length: 15; v_call: TRBV20-1; j_call: TRBJ2-3; cdr3_aa: CSANPSQGSTDTQYF
cdr3_length: 16; v_call: TRBV5-1; j_call: TRBJ2-1; cdr3_aa: CASSFGLAGGNREQFF
cdr3_length: 16; v_call: TRBV10-3; j_call: TRBJ1-5; cdr3_aa: CAISDGSRESNQPQHF
cdr3_length: 16; v_call: TRBV25-1; j_call: TRBJ2-3; cdr3_aa: CASSESRRKSTDTQYF
cdr3_length: 16; v_call: TRBV27; j_call: TRBJ2-2; cdr3_aa: CASRFLAGANTGELFF
cdr3_length: 12; v_call: TRBV18; j_call: TRBJ1-2; cdr3_aa: CASSPAGSLHTF
cdr3_length: 14; v_call: TRBV29-1; j_call: TRBJ1-1; cdr3_aa: CSVRTGVMNTEAFF
cdr3_length: 16; v_call: TRBV27; j_call: TRBJ1-5; cdr3_aa: CASSSIFKYSNQPQHF
cdr3_length: 16; v_call: TRBV16; j_call: TRBJ1-1; cdr3_aa: CASSQPGGGVNTEAFF
cdr3_length: 13; v_call: TRBV28; j_call: TRBJ2-5; cdr3_aa: CASSGPGTGPQYF
cdr3_length: 13; v_call: TRBV15; j_call: TRBJ2-5; cdr3_aa: CATSGHRKETQYF
cdr3_length: 13; v_call: TRBV29-1; j_call: TRBJ1-1; cdr3_aa: CSAPGDRDTEAFF